The 20 T cell receptor beta chains reported below all come from one sample, sequenced in a study of T cell responses to AZD1222 COVID-19 vaccine. Sequenced by immunoSEQ multiplex PCR; TCRdb stores in-frame clones only, minus some. The table shows tens of thousands of clones, with roughly 87% occurring only once. Material: peripheral blood, obtained 28 days after the second AZD1222 dose. The receptors originated from an adult who received the AZD1222 COVID-19 vaccine.

This chain connects TRBV6-5 to TRBJ1-1, with D uncertain. The ends were cut back, 2 bases at V and 7 bases at J, with 11 bases in the middle. This CDR3 has 13 amino acids. Per germline, CDR1 MNHEY and CDR2 SVGAGI. In DNA form, the CDR3 reads TGTGCCAGCAGTTACAGGCGAGACGATGAAGCTTTCTTT. This codes for CASSYRRDDEAFF.

The CDR3 sequence: CASSEVGGANVLTF. CDR3 bases: TGTGCCAGCAGTGAGGTAGGAGGGGCCAACGTCCTGACTTTC. The chain has TRBV6-1 and TRBJ2-6; D is unclear. V lost 3 bases, J lost 4 bases, and 7 bases lay in between. CDR3 size: 14 residues. Germline V gives CDR1 MNHNS, CDR2 SASEGT.

The chain recombines TRBV2 with TRBJ2-1, with TRBD2 as a possible D gene (6 bases). The ends were cut back, 2 bases at V and 0 bases at J, with 8 bases in the middle. This CDR3 has 15 amino acids. Looked up from germline, CDR1 is SNHLY and CDR2 is FYNNEI. CDR3 sequence: CASSEWGVSYNEQFF. CDR3 in DNA: TGTGCCAGCAGTGAATGGGGGGTCTCCTACAATGAGCAGTTCTTC.

The chain is built from TRBV10-1 and TRBJ1-2, with D uncertain. There are 14 residues in the CDR3. V lost 6 bases to trimming and J lost 0 bases, with 11 bases between them. The germline gives CDR1 WNHNN, CDR2 SYGVQD (reference sequence). DNA for the CDR3: TGCGCCAGCAGAAGAGCGGATTCTAACTATGGCTACACCTTC. Translating gives CASRRADSNYGYTF.

The chain joins TRBV5-6 to TRBJ2-6; D is ambiguous. Trimming cost V 5 bases and J 3 bases, with 3 bases left between them. CDR1 and CDR2 from the germline V gene are SGHDT and YYEEEE. There are 12 residues in the CDR3. Here the CDR3 DNA reads TGTGCCAGCAGTCTTGGGGCCAACGTCCTGACTTTC. It encodes CASSLGANVLTF.

This chain links TRBV6-5 with TRBJ2-3; 8 bases are a match to TRBD1. This CDR3 has 15 amino acids. CDR1 MNHEY and CDR2 SVGAGI come from the germline V gene. V was clipped by 2 bases and J by 1 base; unmatched bases: 2. The CDR3 loop reads CASSYPTGGTDTQYF. CDR3 DNA sequence: TGTGCCAGCAGTTACCCGACAGGGGGCACAGATACGCAGTATTTT.

This clone was recorded a few times. The CDR3 sequence: CASSAGLVIDTQYF. Written as DNA, the CDR3 is TGTGCCAGCAGCGCCGGACTAGTGATAGATACGCAGTATTTT. The V and J genes are TRBV9 and TRBJ2-3; TRBD2 aligns across 7 bases. The CDR3 loop spans 14 amino acids. Unmatched junction bases numbered 6, after V lost 3 bases and J lost 5 bases. Per germline, CDR1 SGDLS and CDR2 YYNGEE.

The rearrangement uses TRBV6-5 and TRBJ2-2; D is uncertain. Deletions cut 5 bases from V and 5 bases from J, with 9 bases between. Germline V CDR1 and CDR2: MNHEY, SVGAGI. This CDR3 region has 13 residues. The CDR3 DNA is TGTGCCAGCAGTCCTACAGCTACCGGGGAGCTGTTTTTT. Amino acid sequence: CASSPTATGELFF.

CDR3 coding DNA: TGTGCCACCCTCTCCGGGGGGTCCGAGCAGTACTTC. It codes for CATLSGGSEQYF. This sequence joins TRBV27 and TRBJ2-7; TRBD2 matches at 7 bases. The germline V gene has CDR1 MNHEY and CDR2 SMNVEV (reference sequence). The CDR3 length is 12 residues. V lost 10 bases, J lost 6 bases, and 9 bases stayed unmatched.

This chain links TRBV7-8 with TRBJ2-1; D perhaps matches TRBD1 (5 bases). There are 14 residues in the CDR3. Germline assignment: CDR1 SGHVS and CDR2 FQNEAQ. V was shortened by 5 bases and J by 9 bases, with 17 bases between the two germline ends. CDR3 in DNA: TGTGCCAGCAGCCTGGCCAGGGCCCGTGGTGAGCAGTTCTTC. Protein sequence: CASSLARARGEQFF.

V and J are TRBV10-2 and TRBJ2-4; no reliable D call. The germline V gene encodes CDR1 WSHSY and CDR2 SAAADI. CDR3 length: 19 amino acids. Trimming shortened V by 0 bases and J by 1 base, and 19 bases separated the two germline ends. As DNA, the CDR3 is TGCGCCAGCAGTGAGTCTTCCAGCCCCGCAGATTTCGCCAAAAACATTCAGTACTTC. It yields the protein CASSESSSPADFAKNIQYF.

This chain joins TRBV29-1 and TRBJ2-1; maybe TRBD2 (6 bases). CDR1 SQVTM and CDR2 ANQGSEA come from the germline V gene. Trimming cost V 7 bases and J 0 bases, with 16 bases left between them. CDR3 length equals 15 residues. The CDR3 protein is CSAGRGGDSYNEQFF. Here the CDR3 DNA reads TGCAGCGCCGGTCGGGGAGGAGACTCCTACAATGAGCAGTTCTTC.

This chain connects TRBV5-1 to TRBJ2-1; D is unclear. The CDR3 has 15 residues. V lost 2 bases and J lost 0, with 9 bases in between. Germline V lookup: CDR1 SGHRS, CDR2 YFSETQ. The CDR3 protein is CASSLESSSYNEQFF. The CDR3 nucleotides are TGCGCCAGCAGCTTAGAAAGTAGCTCCTACAATGAGCAGTTCTTC.

This clone was seen only once. The chain combines TRBV2 with TRBJ2-4; 10 bases fit TRBD2. The CDR3 has 14 residues. Germline CDR1 reads SNHLY; CDR2 reads FYNNEI. The V segment lost 8 bases and the J segment 5 bases; nucleotides outside the gene matches: 6. CDR3 residues: CASGASGGQNIQYF. CDR3 bases: TGTGCCAGCGGGGCTAGCGGGGGACAAAACATTCAGTACTTC.

The gene calls are TRBV4-1 and TRBJ2-5, with 11 bases fitting TRBD2. Germline values: CDR1 MGHRA, CDR2 YSYEKL. V shed 3 bases and J 4 bases; nucleotides not matched to a gene: 1. The CDR3 consists of 14 residues. The CDR3: CASSQGTSGETQYF. Written as DNA, the CDR3 is TGCGCCAGCAGCCAGGGGACTAGCGGAGAGACCCAGTACTTC.

CDR3 sequence (DNA): TGTGCCAGCAGCCGCAACCGCGGGACTCCCCAAGAGACCCAGTACTTC. Amino acids: CASSRNRGTPQETQYF. The chain links TRBV3-1 (or the pseudogene TRBV3-2) to TRBJ2-5; maybe TRBD2 (6 bases). The CDR3 has 16 amino acids. From germline, CDR1 is LGHDT and CDR2 YNNKEL (reference sequence). V was cut by 4 bases and J by 1 base, with 16 bases left in between.

CDR3 nucleotide sequence: TGTGCCAGCTCACCCTCGGCCCAAGGGACCAACTATGGCTACACCTTC. This gives the protein CASSPSAQGTNYGYTF. The V and J genes are TRBV18 and TRBJ1-2; tentatively, D is TRBD1 (5 bases). The CDR3 sequence is 16 residues long. Per the germline V gene, CDR1 is KGHSH and CDR2 is LQKENI. Trimming took off 3 bases at V and 2 bases at J, with 16 bases between the two ends. Combining the CDR3 with reference TRBV18 and TRBJ1-2 gives the whole variable domain NAGVMQNPRHLVRRRGQEARLRCSPMKGHSHVYWYRQLPEEGLKFMVYLQKENIIDESGMPKERFSAEFPKEGPSILRIQQVVRGDSAAYFCASSPSAQGTNYGYTFGSGTRLTVV.

V and J are TRBV9 and TRBJ2-1; TRBD2 agrees at 11 bases. Germline trimming cut 0 bases from V and 8 bases from J; bases unmatched to any gene: 13. Germline-derived CDR1 and CDR2 are SGDLS and YYNGEE. The CDR3 totals 18 residues. The CDR3 loop reads CASSVELAGELELDEQFF. The CDR3 region has the DNA TGTGCCAGCAGCGTAGAACTAGCGGGAGAACTGGAGCTCGATGAGCAGTTCTTC.

This chain connects TRBV6-2 or TRBV6-3 to TRBJ1-2, with D perhaps matching TRBD1 (5 bases). Germline V gene data show CDR1 as MNHEY and CDR2 as SVGEGT. Between the trimmed V and J ends, which lost 5 bases and 0 bases, there was a span of 16 bases. The CDR3 covers 16 residues. CDR3 protein: CASSRRTGRPNYGYTF. The CDR3 DNA follows: TGTGCCAGCAGTCGCCGCACGGGACGGCCTAACTATGGCTACACCTTC.

V is TRBV27 and J is TRBJ2-1; D may match TRBD1 or TRBD2 (5 bases each). The germline V gene has CDR1 MNHEY and CDR2 SMNVEV (reference sequence). The CDR3 covers 14 residues. The germline V and J ends were trimmed by 5 bases and 8 bases, with 16 bases remaining between them. The CDR3 bases are TGTGCCAGCAGTCCCGGGACCCCGGGCCATGAGCAGTTCTTC. Translating gives CASSPGTPGHEQFF.